Reported below is one T cell receptor (beta chain). Its antigen is still unknown. The input lacks base qualities; no much larger clone sits a single base away. The V and J ends are trimmed by 5 bases and 2 bases, leaving 10 bases between them. CDR1 and CDR2 were assigned from the germline V gene as SGHVS and FQNEAQ. From cysteine to phenylalanine, the CDR3 is 13 amino acids long. The DNA shown is the 39-base CDR3, in frame from base 1. Patients with a history of autoimmune disease or receiving systemic immunosuppression were excluded from the trial. In every dose cohort, peripheral blood was drawn for TCR sequencing at baseline, cycle 4 day 1, and cycle 7 day 1. Samples were obtained from an open-label, multicenter, first-in-human phase I dose-escalation trial of ivuxolimab. Adults with locally advanced or metastatic melanoma, renal cell, hepatocellular, or head and neck squamous cell carcinoma were enrolled in the trial. Before TCR sequencing, CD4+ and CD8+ T cells were separately sorted from peripheral blood.

This record belongs to a study of OX40 agonist ivuxolimab in advanced cancers. In terms of the full investigation: Ivuxolimab, which targeted the costimulatory receptor OX40 (CD134), was an agonistic, fully human IgG2 monoclonal antibody. Intravenous ivuxolimab was administered to patients every 2 weeks at six dose levels: 0.01, 0.1, 0.3, 1.5, 3 and 10 mg/kg. Among the roughly 50 dose-escalation patients, 19 had hepatocellular carcinoma, about 15 melanoma, 9 renal cell carcinoma and 9 head and neck cancer. A male proportion of nearly 85% and a mean age of approximately 55 years, ranging from about 23 to 90, were recorded for the dose-escalation cohort. Prior anti-PD-1, anti-PD-L1 or anti-CTLA-4 therapy was permitted, and 30% to 50% of dose-escalation patients had received checkpoint inhibitors. Partial responses occurred in three dose-escalation patients: two with cutaneous melanoma and one with hepatocellular carcinoma. Peripheral TCRbeta sequencing was intended to test whether TCR sequence diversity was altered and clonal T-cell expansion was caused by ivuxolimab. The monotherapy dose-escalation portion (N ≈ 57 patients) of the phase I ivuxolimab trial is reported in the paper.

Beyond this particular receptor, the publication reports: In the 0.1-3.0 mg/kg groups, partial responders had among the lowest normalized peripheral clonal expansion, particularly in CD8+ T cells. Antigen specificity was not determined for the clonally expanded peripheral T cells. Low levels of normalized T-cell clonal expansion were also seen in some patients who did not respond. After ivuxolimab, CD8+ T cells had more expanded clones than CD4+ T cells on average. Clonal expansion of both CD4+ and CD8+ blood T cells was observed from baseline to week 6 at doses 0.1 to 3.0 mg/kg.

To sequence the TCRbeta CDR3 region, genomic DNA was isolated from the sorted cells. TCRbeta CDR3 regions were sequenced using the immunoSEQ Assay. This immuneACCESS table, as held by TCRdb, lists in-frame sequences with V and J called but not all clones. Of the missing ones, under half trace to an unresolved V gene in checked studies; the others have no known cause. Present in this sample are around 70,000 clones, roughly 85% of which were seen just once. The ten top clones hold approximately 10% of the sample. The sequences come from CD4+ or CD8+ T cells sorted from blood, collected in a trial of the OX40 agonist ivuxolimab. The receptor chain draws on TRBV7-8 and TRBJ2-7; the D gene cannot be named for sure. This clonotype originated in an adult with an advanced solid tumor such as melanoma, head and neck, liver or kidney cancer. The CDR3 loop reads CASSPRTTYEQYF. The sequenced DNA: TGTGCCAGCAGCCCACGCACCACCTACGAGCAGTACTTC.